This paragraph covers one T cell receptor beta chain sequence. No antigen is known for it. This specimen comes from a study of blood T cells in healthy people across ages. Study context: About one barcoded TCR beta cDNA was captured per two T cells.

Regarding the study as a whole: One million T cells yielded diversity estimates that were considered underestimates. Long-lived donors exceeded aged donors in naive CD4+ cells and diversity.

Each individual donor underwent a draw of approximately 9.8 milliliters of peripheral blood. The CDR3 is 13 residues long. CDR1 is SGHKS and CDR2 is YYEKEE in the germline V gene (reference sequence). V dropped 1 base and J dropped 2 bases, with 5 bases sitting between them. A second PCR, run for about 7 to 11 cycles, used a sample-barcoded 5' primer plus a J-beta primer mix. TCRdb analysed the 5' RACE reads with MiXCR anew, one entry per CDR3 protein. The sample holds 1.5 million to 2 million distinct CDR3 sequences, about 30% seen once. The clonotype originates from a woman aged 25-40 years in good health. The sequencing sample was made of blood. The chain employs TRBV5-5 and TRBJ2-3; D call uncertain. CDR3 amino acids: CASSLKVTDTQYF. CDR3 coding DNA: TGTGCCAGCAGCTTGAAGGTCACAGATACGCAGTATTTT. The entire variable domain, with the rest obtained from reference TRBV5-5 and TRBJ2-3, is as follows: DAGVTQSPTHLIKTRGQQVTLRCSPISGHKSVSWYQQVLGQGPQFIFQYYEKEERGRGNFPDRFSARQFPNYSSELNVNALLLGDSALYLCASSLKVTDTQYFGPGTRLTVL.